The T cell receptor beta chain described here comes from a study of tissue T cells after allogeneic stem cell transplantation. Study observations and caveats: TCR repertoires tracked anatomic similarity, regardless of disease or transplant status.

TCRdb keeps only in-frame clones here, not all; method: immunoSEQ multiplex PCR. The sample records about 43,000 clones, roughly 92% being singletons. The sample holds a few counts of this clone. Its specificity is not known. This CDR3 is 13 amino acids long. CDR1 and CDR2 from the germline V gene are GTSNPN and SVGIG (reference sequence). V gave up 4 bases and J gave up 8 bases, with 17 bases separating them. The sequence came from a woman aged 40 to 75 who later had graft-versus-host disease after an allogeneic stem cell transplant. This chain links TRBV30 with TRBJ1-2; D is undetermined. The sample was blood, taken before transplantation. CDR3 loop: CAWTVLLQQGYTF. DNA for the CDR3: TGTGCCTGGACCGTCCTCCTACAGCAGGGCTACACCTTC.